This entry is about one TCR beta chain. The V gene lost 2 bases and the J gene lost 5 bases, with 18 bases spanning the gap. This CDR3 is 16 amino acids long. The germline V gene encodes CDR1 LNHNV and CDR2 YYDKDF (reference sequence). TCRdb's copy holds only in-frame clones and misses some; the assay was immunoSEQ multiplex PCR. The repertoire holds about 660,000 clones, with about 90% as singletons. The sample comes from a study of shared T cell receptors in the human thymus. A further study also used this sample, focusing on human thymus T cells. That source adds: All donors were healthy Finnish infants who were undergoing corrective surgery to treat congenital heart defects. Thymic samples were excised during corrective heart operations. Use of V and J genes seemed skewed within the thymic and blood repertoires. Overlap was high between thymic repertoires from unrelated individuals, as reported in related research.

What was sequenced was thymocytes. The clonotype comes from a boy in the first two years of life with a congenital heart defect. The V and J genes are TRBV15 and TRBJ2-5, with D unclear. DNA for the CDR3: TGTGCCACCAGCAGACCTCCAACTAAAGCTCGGGAGACCCAGTACTTC. Amino acids: CATSRPPTKARETQYF.